This T cell receptor (beta chain) was obtained from a study of T cell repertoires in cytomegalovirus infection. General study points: Across the ex vivo response, the dominant clonotypes were HLA-C-restricted CMV-specific TCR beta clonotypes.

TCRdb re-called the reads through MiXCR, storing one row per CDR3 protein. Of around 190,000 distinct CDR3 sequences in the sample, approximately 14% were seen once. This CDR3 region has 15 residues. The V gene lost 7 bases and the J gene lost 4 bases, with 19 bases spanning the gap. There are many counts of this clonotype. Its target is not known. This rearrangement joins TRBV12-3 or TRBV12-4 to TRBJ1-1; D is perhaps TRBD1 (6 bases). The sequencing sample was made of PBMCs. The sequence was collected from a human donor in good health (CMV status not recorded). Some clones in this sample may be carry-over from other donors' samples. CDR3 residues: CASKSAQGVLTEAFF. In nucleotides, the CDR3 is TGTGCCAGCAAATCCGCACAGGGCGTTCTCACTGAAGCTTTCTTT.